This T cell receptor beta chain appears in the sequencing data of a study of T-cell reconstitution after alpha-beta-depleted transplantation in children. Study-level results: By one year post-transplant, T-cell counts and diversity largely arose from T cells that were newly produced. Surviving recipient T cells and thymic progenitors produced the high day-60 TCRbeta diversity seen in some patients. Reportedly, alpha-beta T cells present about two months post-transplant originated from several hundred expanded clones of graft origin.

This clonotype was seen only a few times. Its antigen is not identified. The TCRbeta library was prepared with unique molecular identifiers. TCRdb ran MiXCR on the PCR reads and lists one entry per CDR3 protein. In the table there are 200,000 to 300,000 distinct CDR3 sequences, about 26% of which are singletons. The sample was PBMCs, taken before TCRalphabeta/CD19-depleted stem cell transplant. The TCR comes from a girl aged 2-10 years with Fanconi anemia, due to receive a stem cell transplant.

CDR3 sequence: CASSLWGPGQGYNEQFF. CDR3 bases: TGCGCCAGCAGCTTGTGGGGACCGGGACAGGGATACAATGAGCAGTTCTTC. This chain links TRBV5-1 with TRBJ2-1, with 9 bases that match TRBD1. Germline CDR1 is SGHRS and CDR2 is YFSETQ. The trim removed 1 base at V and 4 bases at J, leaving 9 bases unmatched. The CDR3 is made up of 17 amino acids. Supplemented by reference TRBV5-1 and TRBJ2-1, the full variable domain reads KAGVTQTPRYLIKTRGQQVTLSCSPISGHRSVSWYQQTPGQGLQFLFEYFSETQRNKGNFPGRFSGRQFSNSRSEMNVSTLELGDSALYLCASSLWGPGQGYNEQFFGPGTRLTVL.